Listed below are T cell receptor beta chains from one sample, sequenced in a study of shared clonotypes between healthy human individuals. Profiling relied on immunoSEQ multiplex PCR, and the TCRdb table lists in-frame clones only, not all of them. Here the sample spans fewer than 700,000 clones, approximately 95% being singletons. Sequenced: naive CD8+ T cells sorted from blood. Receptors were obtained from a woman aged 25 to 45 in good health. Both conserved end residues are part of each CDR3. Not every row has a clone size; where given, it reads once, few, many or a size class.

J gene: TRBJ2-2; V gene: TRBV29-1; clone size: NA; CDR3 protein: CSVEDLAGELFF
J gene: TRBJ1-5; V gene: TRBV7-6; clone size: NA; CDR3 protein: CASSPTDSNQPQHF
J gene: TRBJ2-1; V gene: TRBV5-6; clone size: once; CDR3 protein: CASSFQTSGIVEQFF
J gene: TRBJ2-2; V gene: TRBV7-9; clone size: NA; CDR3 protein: CASSLATSGVDPNTGELFF
J gene: TRBJ1-2; V gene: TRBV6-5; clone size: NA; CDR3 protein: CASKEPNYGYTF
J gene: TRBJ2-1; V gene: TRBV5-4; clone size: NA; CDR3 protein: CASSFRGNEQFF
J gene: TRBJ2-3; V gene: TRBV6-5; clone size: NA; CDR3 protein: CANGANVSTDTQYF
J gene: TRBJ2-1; V gene: TRBV5-1; clone size: NA; CDR3 protein: CASSPDSFYNEQFF
J gene: TRBJ2-7; V gene: TRBV29-1; clone size: NA; CDR3 protein: CSVSGLAGVSSYEQYF
J gene: TRBJ2-7; V gene: TRBV11-3; clone size: NA; CDR3 protein: CASSLGDSGEQYF
J gene: TRBJ2-3; V gene: TRBV5-8; clone size: NA; CDR3 protein: CASSPAHISSTDTQYF